The next 2 T cell receptor beta chains were all read from a single sample in a study of metastatic and nonmetastatic thyroid tumors. None of the patients had undergone any treatment ahead of thyroid surgery. TCRdb ran MiXCR on the PCR reads. This table holds around 16,000 clones, under 40% found once. The sequencing sample was made of tumor tissue. These TCRs come from a male donor with papillary thyroid cancer or a benign thyroid nodule (not recorded which). Some clones in this sample may be carry-over from other donors' samples.

The gene calls are TRBV28 and TRBJ1-5; D perhaps matches TRBD1 (5 bases). Trimming left V 7 bases short and J 6 bases short, with 13 bases between. The germline CDR1 and CDR2 sequences are MDHEN and SYDVKM. There are 13 residues in the CDR3. The CDR3 nucleotides read TGTGCCAGCAACAGGCCGAACGTTCAGCCCCAGCATTTT. This sequence encodes CASNRPNVQPQHF.

The chain employs TRBV30 and TRBJ1-3; possibly TRBD1 for D (5 bases). This CDR3 is 11 amino acids long. The V and J ends lost 4 bases and 4 bases respectively, with 5 bases between them. Per germline, CDR1 GTSNPN and CDR2 SVGIG (reference sequence). The DNA of the CDR3 is TGTGCCTGGACAGGGGGAAACACCATATATTTT. Protein sequence: CAWTGGNTIYF.